This T cell receptor (beta chain) was sequenced in a study of blood T cell repertoires in COVID-19. Study-level information: Whether acute or convalescent, the COVID-19 samples came from the United States, Italy and Spain. T cells, B-cell-depleted T cells, or PBMCs provided the cDNA or gDNA that served as material.

Per the original data handling: Reference gene primers were amplified, and this amplification served to estimate nucleated cell counts. The protocol was immunoSEQ multiplex PCR, while the TCRdb copy is restricted to in-frame clones and leaves out a portion. V, J and clone size are taken as reported in that table, and D and trimming were inferred from the DNA itself. This sample has about 220,000 clones, with roughly 84% found just once. CDR3 size: 15 residues. Looked up from germline, CDR1 is SGHVS and CDR2 is FNYEAQ. Trimming took off 1 base at V and 6 bases at J, with 12 bases between the two ends.

Source material: peripheral blood. The sequence was collected from a man in his forties or fifties who had recovered from COVID-19. The rearrangement joins TRBV7-6 to TRBJ2-2; D not certain. The CDR3: CASSLGFGPAGELFF. The DNA for the CDR3 is TGTGCCAGCAGCTTAGGGTTTGGGCCCGCCGGGGAGCTGTTTTTT. The whole variable domain, remainder taken from reference TRBV7-6 and TRBJ2-2, is GAGVSQSPRYKVTKRGQDVALRCDPISGHVSLYWYRQALGQGPEFLTYFNYEAQQDKSGLPNDRFSAERPEGSISTLTIQRTEQRDSAMYRCASSLGFGPAGELFFGEGSRLTVL.